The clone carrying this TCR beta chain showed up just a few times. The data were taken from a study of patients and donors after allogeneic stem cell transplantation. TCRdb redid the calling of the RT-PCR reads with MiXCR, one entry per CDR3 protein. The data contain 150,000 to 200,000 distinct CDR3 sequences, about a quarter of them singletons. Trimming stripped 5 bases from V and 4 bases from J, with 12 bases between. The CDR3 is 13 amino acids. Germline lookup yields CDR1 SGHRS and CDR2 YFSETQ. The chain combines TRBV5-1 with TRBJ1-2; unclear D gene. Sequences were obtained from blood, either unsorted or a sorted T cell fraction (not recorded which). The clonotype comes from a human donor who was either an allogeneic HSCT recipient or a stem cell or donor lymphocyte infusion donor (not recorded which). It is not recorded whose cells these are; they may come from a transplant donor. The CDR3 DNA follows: TGCGCCAGCAGTCTTTTACGGCCCTATGGCTACACCTTC. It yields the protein CASSLLRPYGYTF.